The clone carrying this T cell receptor (beta chain) appeared a few times. The antigen is unknown. CDR3 length: 14 residues. Trimming cost V 3 bases and J 5 bases, with 11 bases left between them. Germline values: CDR1 MGHDK, CDR2 SYGVNS. The PCR was carried out with 60 Vbeta primers and 13 Jbeta primers. The data were produced by immunoSEQ multiplex PCR, yet TCRdb's version contains in-frame clones alone and is incomplete. The sample has around 100,000 clones; roughly 70% are singletons. The data were obtained in a study of cytomegalovirus exposure and HLA in healthy donors. Study observations and caveats: What a later analysis reportedly showed was that an Asian-associated ancestry cluster had fewer N-insertions than the approximately 700-donor mean.

The TCR sequence derives from a woman under 40 in good health and CMV-seronegative. V usage is TRBV25-1 and J usage is TRBJ1-5, with D possibly being TRBD1 (6 bases). Sequenced sample: PBMCs. The CDR3 here is CASSDGTGYQPQHF. The DNA for the CDR3 is TGTGCCAGCAGTGATGGAACAGGGTATCAGCCCCAGCATTTT. Full variable domain (missing parts from reference TRBV25-1 and TRBJ1-5): EADIYQTPRYLVIGTGKKITLECSQTMGHDKMYWYQQDPGMELHLIHYSYGVNSTEKGDLSSESTVSRIRTEHFPLTLESARPSHTSQYLCASSDGTGYQPQHFGDGTRLSIL.